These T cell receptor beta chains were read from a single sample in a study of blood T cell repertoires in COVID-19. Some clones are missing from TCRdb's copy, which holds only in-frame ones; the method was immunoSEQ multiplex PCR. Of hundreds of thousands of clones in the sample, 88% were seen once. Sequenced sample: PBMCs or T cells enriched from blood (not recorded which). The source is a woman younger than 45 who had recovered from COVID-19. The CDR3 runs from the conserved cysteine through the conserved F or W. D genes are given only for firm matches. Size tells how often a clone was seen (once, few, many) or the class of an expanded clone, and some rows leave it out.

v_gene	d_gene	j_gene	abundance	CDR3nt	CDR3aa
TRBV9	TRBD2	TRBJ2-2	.	TGTGCCAGCAATGGCGGGAGGGGCACCGGGGAGCTGTTTTTT	CASNGGRGTGELFF
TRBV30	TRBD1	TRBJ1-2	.	TGTGCCTGGAGGGGACAGGGTATATTCTATGGCTACACCTTC	CAWRGQGIFYGYTF
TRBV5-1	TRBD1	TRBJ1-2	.	TGCGCCAGCAGCCACCACCTACAGGGGGTATCTAACTATGGCTACACCTTC	CASSHHLQGVSNYGYTF
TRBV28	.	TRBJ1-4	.	TGTGCCAGCAGTTTAGGAGCCAGGGGTAAGGAAAAACTGTTTTTT	CASSLGARGKEKLFF
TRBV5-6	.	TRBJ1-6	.	TGTGCCAGCAGCTCCGGGATCTCCTATAATTCACCCCTCCACTTT	CASSSGISYNSPLHF
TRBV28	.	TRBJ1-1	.	TGTGCCAGCAGTTTCTCAGGGACTGAAGCTTTCTTT	CASSFSGTEAFF
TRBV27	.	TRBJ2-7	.	TGTGCCAGCAGTTTATTGGGACTCTCACTCTACGAGCAGTACTTC	CASSLLGLSLYEQYF
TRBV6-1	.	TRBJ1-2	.	TGTGCCAGCAGTGAAGCTTACAGGTCCCCCCTTTATGGCTACACCTTC	CASSEAYRSPLYGYTF
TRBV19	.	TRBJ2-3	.	TGTGCCAGTAGACCCAGGGGTTCGATCACAGATACGCAGTATTTT	CASRPRGSITDTQYF
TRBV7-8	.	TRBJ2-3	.	TGTGCCAGCAGCAGCTCAAGCACAGATACGCAGTATTTT	CASSSSSTDTQYF
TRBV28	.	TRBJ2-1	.	TGTGCCAGCAACACCGGGTGGGTAAATGAGCAGTTCTTC	CASNTGWVNEQFF
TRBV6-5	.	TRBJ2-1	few	TGTGCCAGCAGTTTTGGACGCTTAGGGGGCAATGAGCAGTTCTTC	CASSFGRLGGNEQFF
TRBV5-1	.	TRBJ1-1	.	TGCGCCAGCAGCTTGGTGCAGGGCAGCCTCACTGAAGCTTTCTTT	CASSLVQGSLTEAFF
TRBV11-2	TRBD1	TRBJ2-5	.	TGTGCAGTCGAGGGCAGGGGGCGAGGGGAGACCCAGTACTTC	CAVEGRGRGETQYF
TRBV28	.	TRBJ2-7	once	TGTGCCAGCGGGGCAGGGACTTACGAGCAGTACTTC	CASGAGTYEQYF
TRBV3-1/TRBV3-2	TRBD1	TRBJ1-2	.	TGTGCCAGCAGCCAAGAGGGGGGCAGGGGGCTTCATGGCTACACCTTC	CASSQEGGRGLHGYTF
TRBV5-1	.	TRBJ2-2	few	TGCGCCAGCAGCCCTGGGGTCGGGGTAGTAAACACCGGGGAGCTGTTTTTT	CASSPGVGVVNTGELFF
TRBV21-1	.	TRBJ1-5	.	TGTGCCAGCAGCAAAGCGGAACAGGGGTATAGCAATCAGCCCCAGCATTTT	CASSKAEQGYSNQPQHF
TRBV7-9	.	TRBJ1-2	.	TGTGCCAGCAGCTCAGGGACAATAGACTATGGCTACACCTTC	CASSSGTIDYGYTF
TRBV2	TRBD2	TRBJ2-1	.	TGTGCCAGCAGTGGCCACATAGCGGGGTTATGGATCAATGAGCAGTTCTTC	CASSGHIAGLWINEQFF
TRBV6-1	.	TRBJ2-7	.	TGTGCCAGCAGTGATAGCGGAGAGCAGTACTTC	CASSDSGEQYF
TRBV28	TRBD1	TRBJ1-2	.	TGTGCCAGCGCAAGACAGGGGAGGAACTATGGCTACACCTTC	CASARQGRNYGYTF
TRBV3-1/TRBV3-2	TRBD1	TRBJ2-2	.	TGTGCCAGCAGGGACAGGGGACAGACCGGGGAGCTGTTTTTT	CASRDRGQTGELFF
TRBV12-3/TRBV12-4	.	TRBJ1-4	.	TGTGCCAGCAGTCCAGGGCGGGAAAAACTGTTTTTT	CASSPGREKLFF
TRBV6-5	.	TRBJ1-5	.	TGTGCCAGCAGACGCAGGGCTCAGCCCCAGCATTTT	CASRRRAQPQHF
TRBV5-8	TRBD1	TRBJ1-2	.	TGTGCCAGCAGCGCACCAGGGGGCTGGAACTATGGCTACACCTTC	CASSAPGGWNYGYTF
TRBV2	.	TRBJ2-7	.	TGTGCCAGCAGTGAACAGGGGTACGAGCAGTACTTC	CASSEQGYEQYF
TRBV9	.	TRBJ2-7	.	TGTGCCAGCAGCCGGGGGTGGCGAGACGACGAGCAGTACTTC	CASSRGWRDDEQYF
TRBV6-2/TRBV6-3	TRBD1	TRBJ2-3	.	TGTGCCAGCAGTTACTCCGCGAATCACAGGGGTTTTATGGATACGCAGTATTTT	CASSYSANHRGFMDTQYF
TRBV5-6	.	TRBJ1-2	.	TGTGCCAGCAGCTCGAGACAGGACCCCATCTATGGCTACACCTTC	CASSSRQDPIYGYTF
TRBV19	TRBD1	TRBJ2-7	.	TGTGCCAGTAGTCCCCGGGACAGGGGTTACGAGCAGTACTTC	CASSPRDRGYEQYF
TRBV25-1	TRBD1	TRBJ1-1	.	TGTGCCAGCAGTCTAGGGTGGGACAGAGGAGCTTTCTTT	CASSLGWDRGAFF
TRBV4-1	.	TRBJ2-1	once	TGCGCCAGCAGCCAGGAGGGGGCGAACTCCTACAATGAGCAGTTCTTC	CASSQEGANSYNEQFF
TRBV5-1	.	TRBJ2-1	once	TGCGCCAGCAGCTTCCGGGACACCTACAATGAGCAGTTCTTC	CASSFRDTYNEQFF
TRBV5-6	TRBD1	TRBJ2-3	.	TGTGCCAGCAGCTTATACAAAAGACAGGGGTCTAGCACAGATACGCAGTATTTT	CASSLYKRQGSSTDTQYF
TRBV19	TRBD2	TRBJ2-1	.	TGCGCTAGCGGAGGGGCCTACAATGAGCAGTTCTTC	CASGGAYNEQFF
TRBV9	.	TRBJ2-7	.	TGTGCCAGCAGCGAGGGGGGGGCCTCCTACGAGCAGTACTTC	CASSEGGASYEQYF
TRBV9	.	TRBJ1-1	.	TGTGCCAGCAGCGATGCCGGGACATCTAACACTGAAGCTTTCTTT	CASSDAGTSNTEAFF
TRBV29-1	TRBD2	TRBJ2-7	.	TGCAGCGTTGAGGCGGATCCTAACCAAAACCCGGCTAGCGGGGGTGCCTACGAGCAGTACTTC	CSVEADPNQNPASGGAYEQYF
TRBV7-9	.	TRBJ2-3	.	TGTGCCAGCACCCCTCGGGGGGCTAGCGCGATAGATACGCAGTATTTT	CASTPRGASAIDTQYF
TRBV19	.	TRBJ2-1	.	TGTGCCAGTAGTCTTCTAGAGTACAATGAGCAGTTCTTC	CASSLLEYNEQFF
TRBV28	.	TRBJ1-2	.	TGTGCCAGCAGTTCCCCGAGAGCTCTCTATGGCTACACCTTC	CASSSPRALYGYTF
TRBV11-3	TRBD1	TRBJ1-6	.	TGTGCCAGCAGCTTAATAATTGGCAGGGGGATCGGCTCACCCCTCCACTTT	CASSLIIGRGIGSPLHF
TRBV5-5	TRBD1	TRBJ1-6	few	TGTGCCAGCAGCTCACGACAGGGGCCCTCACCCCTCCACTTT	CASSSRQGPSPLHF
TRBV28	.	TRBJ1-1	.	TGTGCCAGCAAGGGGGACCGAATCAACCTTGAAGCTTTCTTT	CASKGDRINLEAFF
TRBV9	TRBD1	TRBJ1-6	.	TGTGCCAGCAGCGTAGATCCAGGGGGGAATTCACCCCTCCACTTT	CASSVDPGGNSPLHF
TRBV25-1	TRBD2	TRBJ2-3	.	TGTGCCAGCAGTGCCCGGGAGGGCGACACAGATACGCAGTATTTT	CASSAREGDTDTQYF
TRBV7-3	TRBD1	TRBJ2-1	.	TGTGCCAGCAGCTACGACAGGGCCCCCTACAATGAGCAGTTCTTC	CASSYDRAPYNEQFF
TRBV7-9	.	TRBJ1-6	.	TGTGCCAGCAGCTTAGAGGGGAATTCACCCCTCCACTTT	CASSLEGNSPLHF
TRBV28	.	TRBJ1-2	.	TGTGCCAGCAGTTTAACAGGGAGTTGGTATGGCTACACCTTC	CASSLTGSWYGYTF
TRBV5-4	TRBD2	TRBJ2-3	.	TGTGCCAGCAGCCTAGCGGGTACGCAGTATTTT	CASSLAGTQYF
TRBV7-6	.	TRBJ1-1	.	TGTGCCAGCAGCTTAGAGCAAAACACTGAAGCTTTCTTT	CASSLEQNTEAFF
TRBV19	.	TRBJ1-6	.	TGTGCCAGTAGTATAGATCGCGCCGGGAATTCACCCCTCCACTTT	CASSIDRAGNSPLHF
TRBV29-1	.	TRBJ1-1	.	TGCAGCGTTGGAACAGCCACTGAAGCTTTCTTT	CSVGTATEAFF